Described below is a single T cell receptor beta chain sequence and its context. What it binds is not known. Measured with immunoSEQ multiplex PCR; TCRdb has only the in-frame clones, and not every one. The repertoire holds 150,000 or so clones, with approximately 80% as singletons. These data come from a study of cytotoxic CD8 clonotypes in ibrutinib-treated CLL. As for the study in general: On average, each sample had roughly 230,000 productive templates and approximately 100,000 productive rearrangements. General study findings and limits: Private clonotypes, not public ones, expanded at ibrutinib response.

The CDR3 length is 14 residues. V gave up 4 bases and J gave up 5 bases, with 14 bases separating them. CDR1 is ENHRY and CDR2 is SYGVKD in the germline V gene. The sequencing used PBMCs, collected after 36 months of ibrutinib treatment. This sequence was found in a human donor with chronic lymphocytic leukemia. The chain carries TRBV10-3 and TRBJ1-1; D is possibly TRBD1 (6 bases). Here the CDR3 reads CAISGNRALTEAFF. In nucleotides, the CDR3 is TGTGCCATCAGTGGAAACAGGGCTTTGACTGAAGCTTTCTTT.